This T cell receptor (beta chain) was retrieved from a study of vaccination and CD4 T cells after COVID-19. Study background: Each control was exposed to a CEFX pool, an HIV-1 Nef pool, or no peptide at all.

About this clonotype itself: Antigen unknown.

Trimming stripped 8 bases from V and 4 bases from J, with 4 bases between. Germline V gene lookup returns CDR1 MNHNS and CDR2 SASEGT. There are 10 residues in the CDR3. Treatment indicated: roughly 10-day PBMC culture with coronavirus spike peptide pools or control peptides (ViraFEST assay). Antigen-specific T cells were expanded with peptide pools by ViraFEST, and TCRs were then sequenced. All positive PCR tests were dated between March and December 2020, predating US Alpha, Beta and Delta variants. Oncomine TCR Beta short-read sequencing was applied to DNA from cultured CD4+ T cells. TCRdb re-derived calls from the PCR reads in MiXCR, one entry per CDR3 protein. The sample includes around 18,000 distinct CDR3 sequences, about half of them seen just once.

The TCR was taken from a human donor who had recovered from COVID-19. The chain has TRBV6-1 and TRBJ2-3; D is unclear. The sample in question was CD4+ T cells from blood, cultured in vitro, obtained before SARS-CoV-2 vaccination. The CDR3 sequence is CASGPDTQYF. CDR3 DNA sequence: TGTGCCAGCGGACCAGATACGCAGTATTTT.